The following is a T cell receptor (beta chain) sequence with its context. Its antigen is unidentified. Profiling relied on immunoSEQ multiplex PCR, and the TCRdb table lists in-frame clones only, not all of them. Here the sample spans about 5,100 clones, around 66% being singletons. The source of the sample is a study of OX40 agonist ivuxolimab in advanced cancers. Across the study: Previous treatment with anti-PD-1, anti-PD-L1 or anti-CTLA-4 therapy was allowed; 40% had received some. Three individuals attained partial responses, comprising one hepatocellular carcinoma case and two cutaneous melanoma cases.

Regarding the study as a whole: No antigen was identified for the clonally expanded peripheral T cells. At 0.1 to 3.0 mg/kg, clonal expansion of CD4+ and CD8+ blood T cells had occurred by week 6.

CDR1 LGHNA and CDR2 YNFKEQ come from the germline V gene. V was pared by 3 bases and J by 1 base, with 8 bases of the junction left unmatched. This CDR3 is 16 amino acids long. V usage is TRBV4-2 and J usage is TRBJ1-1; TRBD1 matches at 7 bases. The sequence came from an adult with an advanced solid tumor such as melanoma, head and neck, liver or kidney cancer. The sequenced sample was CD4+ or CD8+ T cells sorted from blood, obtained in a trial of the OX40 agonist ivuxolimab. CDR3 DNA sequence: TGTGCCAGCAGCCATGTTCGGGACAGCGGGAACACTGAAGCTTTCTTT. Encoded protein: CASSHVRDSGNTEAFF.